What follows are 8 T cell receptor beta chains derived from one specimen sequenced in a study of cytomegalovirus exposure and HLA in healthy donors. 60 Vbeta and 13 Jbeta primers were used in PCR. Assay: immunoSEQ multiplex PCR; the TCRdb copy retains only in-frame clones and omits some. Of about 150,000 clones in the sample, around 80% were seen once. The specimen sequenced was PBMCs. Source of these receptors: a male donor in good health and CMV-seropositive.

The CDR3 region has the DNA TGTGCCAGCAGTCATCGACGGGACAGATCCATCTACGAGCAGTACTTC. Residues: CASSHRRDRSIYEQYF. The rearrangement joins TRBV27 to TRBJ2-7; 7 bases are shared with TRBD1. This CDR3 spans 16 amino acids. The germline gives CDR1 MNHEY, CDR2 SMNVEV (reference sequence). V shed 5 bases and J 3 bases; nucleotides not matched to a gene: 13.

This clone came up once. The genes are TRBV7-9 and TRBJ2-2; possibly TRBD1 for D (5 bases). Germline CDR1 is SEHNR and CDR2 is FQNEAQ (reference sequence). V was trimmed by 2 bases and J by 4 bases, leaving 11 bases between them. This CDR3 region has 15 residues. The CDR3 is CASSLISGSTGELFF. The CDR3 bases are TGTGCCAGCAGCTTAATTTCAGGGTCCACCGGGGAGCTGTTTTTT.

The rearrangement links TRBV7-2 to TRBJ1-1, with D unresolved. The germline V gene has CDR1 SGHTA and CDR2 FQGNSA. The CDR3 runs 13 residues. V was shortened by 5 bases and J by 1 base, with 8 bases between the two germline ends. The CDR3 is CASSEQKNTEAFF. DNA for the CDR3: TGTGCCAGCAGCGAACAGAAGAACACTGAAGCTTTCTTT.

This clone has a handful of counts. CDR3 sequence reads: CASSLAGSSGNTIYF. Here the CDR3 DNA reads TGTGCCAGCAGCTTAGCGGGCAGCTCTGGAAACACCATATATTTT. The chain has TRBV7-6 and TRBJ1-3; D ambiguous. CDR1 is SGHVS, CDR2 FNYEAQ, per germline. V lost 0 bases, J lost 0 bases, and 6 bases lay in between. The CDR3 sequence is 15 residues long.

V usage is TRBV7-8 and J usage is TRBJ1-2; D is possibly TRBD1 (6 bases). Germline CDR1 and CDR2: SGHVS and FQNEAQ. V lost 3 bases to trimming and J lost 4 bases, with 15 bases between them. This CDR3 comprises 15 residues. The CDR3 spells CASSLGRGRSYGYTF. CDR3 nucleotide sequence: TGTGCCAGCAGCTTGGGCAGGGGACGATCCTATGGCTACACCTTC.

This clone turned up a few times. This chain joins TRBV19 and TRBJ2-7; maybe TRBD1 (5 bases). Deletions cut 5 bases from V and 1 base from J, with 15 bases between. This CDR3 is built from 15 residues. CDR1 LNHDA and CDR2 SQIVND come from the germline V gene (reference sequence). The CDR3 bases are TGTGCCAGTAGTGTGCTGGCAGGGTATTCCTACGAGCAGTACTTC. Protein product: CASSVLAGYSYEQYF. Filled out from reference TRBV19 and TRBJ2-7, the complete variable domain reads DGGITQSPKYLFRKEGQNVTLSCEQNLNHDAMYWYRQDPGQGLRLIYYSQIVNDFQKGDIAEGYSVSREKKESFPLTVTSAQKNPTAFYLCASSVLAGYSYEQYFGPGTRLTVT.

This clone was counted between two and nine times. This rearrangement joins TRBV4-3 to TRBJ2-7; TRBD1 matches at 12 bases. Trimming at V came to 3 bases and at J to 5 bases, leaving 5 bases not matched to a gene. From germline, CDR1 is LGHNA and CDR2 YSLEER. This CDR3 spans 15 amino acids. CDR3 nucleotides: TGCGCCAGCAGCCAGAGGGGACAGGGGGCCCACGAGCAGTACTTC. Its translation is CASSQRGQGAHEQYF.

This clone came up once. The chain carries TRBV11-3 and TRBJ2-3; possible D gene TRBD1, 6 bases. The germline V gene encodes CDR1 SGHNT and CDR2 YENEEA. The V end was cut by 4 bases, the J end by 2 bases, with 13 bases between. The CDR3 loop spans 15 amino acids. CDR3 DNA sequence: TGTGCCAGCAGCTCAGGGGCCAGGTCCACAGATACGCAGTATTTT. Translated: CASSSGARSTDTQYF.